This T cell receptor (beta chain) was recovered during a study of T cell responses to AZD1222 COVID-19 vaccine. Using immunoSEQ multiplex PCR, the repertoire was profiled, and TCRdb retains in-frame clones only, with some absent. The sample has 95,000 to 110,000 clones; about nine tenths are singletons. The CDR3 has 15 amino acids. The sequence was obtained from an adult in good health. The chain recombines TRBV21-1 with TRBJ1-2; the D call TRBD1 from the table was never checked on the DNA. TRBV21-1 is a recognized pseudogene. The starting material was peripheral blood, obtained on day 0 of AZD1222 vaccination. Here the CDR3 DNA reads TGTGCCAGCAGAGCAAAGGGGCCGCCTAACTATGGCTACACCTTC. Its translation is CASRAKGPPNYGYTF.